Following are 2 T cell receptor beta chains from one sample sequenced in a study of T cell responses to AZD1222 COVID-19 vaccine. The method was immunoSEQ multiplex PCR; TCRdb's version includes in-frame clones alone and lacks a portion of them. The table records more than 75,000 clones, approximately 90% of them present only once. The sample in question was peripheral blood, obtained on day 0 of AZD1222 vaccination. These receptors originate from an adult in good health.

The rearrangement uses TRBV3-1 (or the pseudogene TRBV3-2) and TRBJ1-2; D unresolved. Germline lookup yields CDR1 LGHDT and CDR2 YNNKEL (reference sequence). The CDR3 spans 14 residues. Deletions cut 1 base from V and 4 bases from J, with 10 bases between. The CDR3 coding sequence is TGTGCCAGCAGCCAAGGGAACGCAGTCTATGGCTACACCTTC. The encoded protein is CASSQGNAVYGYTF.

The rearrangement links TRBV28 to TRBJ1-1, with a tentative D call TRBD1 (5 bases). Germline lookup yields CDR1 MDHEN and CDR2 SYDVKM. The CDR3 contains 15 residues. V lost 5 bases and J lost 3, with 16 bases in between. The CDR3 loop is CASSASGIGDTEAFF. The CDR3 DNA follows: TGTGCCAGCAGTGCGTCAGGGATTGGGGACACTGAAGCTTTCTTT.